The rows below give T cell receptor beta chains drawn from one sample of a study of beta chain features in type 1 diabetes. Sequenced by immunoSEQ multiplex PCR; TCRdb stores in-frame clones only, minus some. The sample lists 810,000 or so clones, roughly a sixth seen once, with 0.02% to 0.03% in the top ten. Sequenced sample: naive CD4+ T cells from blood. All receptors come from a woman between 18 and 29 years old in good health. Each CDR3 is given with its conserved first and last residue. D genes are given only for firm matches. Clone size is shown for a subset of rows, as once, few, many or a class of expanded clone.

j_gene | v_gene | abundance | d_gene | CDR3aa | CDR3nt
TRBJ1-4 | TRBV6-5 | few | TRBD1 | CASSYGQGASEKLFF | TGTGCCAGCAGTTACGGGCAGGGGGCAAGTGAAAAACTGTTTTTT
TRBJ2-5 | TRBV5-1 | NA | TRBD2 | CASSWTSGKETQYF | TGCGCCAGCAGCTGGACTAGCGGGAAAGAGACCCAGTACTTC
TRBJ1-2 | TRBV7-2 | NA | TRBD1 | CASSQDRDARGYTF | TGTGCCAGCAGCCAAGACAGGGATGCTCGGGGCTACACCTTC
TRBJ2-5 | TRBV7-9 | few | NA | CASSLAAEYQETQYF | TGTGCCAGCAGCTTAGCGGCCGAGTACCAAGAGACCCAGTACTTC
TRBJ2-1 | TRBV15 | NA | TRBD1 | CATSRDAGQGGEQFF | TGTGCCACCAGCAGAGATGCGGGACAGGGCGGTGAGCAGTTCTTC
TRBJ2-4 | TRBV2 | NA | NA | CASSADREGIQYF | TGTGCCAGCAGTGCGGACAGGGAGGGCATTCAGTACTTC
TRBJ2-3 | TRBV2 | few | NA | CASTRGGTDTQYF | TGTGCCAGCACCCGAGGTGGCACAGATACGCAGTATTTT
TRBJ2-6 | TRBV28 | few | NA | CASSFVSGANVLTF | TGTGCCAGCAGTTTTGTCTCTGGGGCCAACGTCCTGACTTTC
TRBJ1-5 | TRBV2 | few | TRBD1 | CASSENRRRTGDQPQHF | TGTGCCAGCAGTGAAAATCGACGTAGGACAGGGGATCAGCCCCAGCATTTT
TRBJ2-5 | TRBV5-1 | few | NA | CASSSTPGAETQYF | TGCGCCAGCAGCTCGACCCCGGGGGCAGAGACCCAGTACTTC
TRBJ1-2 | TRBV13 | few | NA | CASSLTPRGGDYGYTF | TGTGCCAGCAGCTTAACCCCGAGGGGTGGTGACTATGGCTACACCTTC
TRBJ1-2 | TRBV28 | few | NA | CASSLLPHQSRGRGYTF | TGTGCCAGCAGTTTATTACCCCACCAATCCAGGGGACGCGGCTACACCTTC
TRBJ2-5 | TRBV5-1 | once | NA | CASSLARGIQETQYF | TGCGCCAGCAGCTTGGCTCGGGGGATCCAAGAGACCCAGTACTTC
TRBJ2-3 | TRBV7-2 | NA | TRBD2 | CASSLGPAGGTDTQYF | TGTGCCAGCAGCTTAGGTCCAGCGGGAGGCACAGATACGCAGTATTTT
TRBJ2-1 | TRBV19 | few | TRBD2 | CASSIYGTSSNEQFF | TGTGCCAGTAGTATCTACGGGACTAGTTCTAATGAGCAGTTCTTC
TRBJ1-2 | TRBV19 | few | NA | CASSIRSGGPNYGYTF | TGTGCCAGTAGTATAAGATCGGGTGGTCCTAACTATGGCTACACCTTC
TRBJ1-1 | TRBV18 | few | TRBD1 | CASSPRDSKGTEAFF | TGTGCCAGCTCACCCAGGGACAGCAAGGGCACTGAAGCTTTCTTT
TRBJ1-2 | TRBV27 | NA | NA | CASSLLDGTGGYTF | TGTGCCAGCAGTTTACTGGACGGAACCGGGGGCTACACCTTC
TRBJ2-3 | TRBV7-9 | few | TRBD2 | CASRPAQTSGRSDTQYF | TGTGCCAGCAGACCCGCCCAGACTAGCGGGAGATCAGATACGCAGTATTTT
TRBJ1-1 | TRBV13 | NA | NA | CASSLGGRVNTEAFF | TGTGCCAGCAGCTTAGGGGGGAGGGTTAACACTGAAGCTTTCTTT
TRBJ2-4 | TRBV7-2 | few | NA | CASSPRVFGNIQYF | TGTGCCAGCAGCCCCCGGGTATTTGGAAACATTCAGTACTTC
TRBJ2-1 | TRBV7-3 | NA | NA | CASSLIGTEAYNEQFF | TGTGCCAGCAGCTTAATAGGGACTGAGGCGTACAATGAGCAGTTCTTC
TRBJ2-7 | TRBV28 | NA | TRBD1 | CASSSGQGIYEQYF | TGTGCCAGCAGTTCGGGACAGGGCATTTACGAGCAGTACTTC
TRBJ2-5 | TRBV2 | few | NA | CASTRGGVRETQYF | TGTGCCAGCACCCGAGGGGGGGTACGAGAGACCCAGTACTTC
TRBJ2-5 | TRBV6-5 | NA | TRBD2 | CASRSGTRPETQYF | TGTGCCAGCAGATCCGGGACTAGACCAGAGACCCAGTACTTC
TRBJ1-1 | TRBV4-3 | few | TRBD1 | CASSQRGQANTEAFF | TGCGCCAGCAGCCAGAGGGGACAGGCGAACACTGAAGCTTTCTTT
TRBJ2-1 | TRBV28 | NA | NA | CAIASDGAYNEQFF | TGTGCCATAGCCTCGGACGGGGCCTACAATGAGCAGTTCTTC